This T cell receptor (beta chain) is drawn from a study of T cells expressing NK-cell markers. Study at large: Repertoire data for TCR beta were derived from sorted T cells (CD3+CD56+NKG2C+, CD3+CD56+NKG2C- and CD3+CD56-NKG2C+). The study, taken as a whole, reports: Leadership of the CD3+CD56-NKG2C+ fraction also belonged to these clonotypes in a handful of donors. In roughly six donors, dominant NKG2C+ clonotypes were about 1.0-7.5% of CD8+ T cells.

To note about this clonotype: Antigen unknown.

cDNA encoding TCR beta was synthesized via 5'RACE template switching incorporating UMIs. TCRdb reanalyzed the 5' RACE reads, giving one entry per CDR3 protein sequence and no DNA. The sample totals fewer than 400,000 distinct CDR3 sequences. The CDR3 is 13 residues long. Germline CDR1 reads LGHDT; CDR2 reads YNNKEL (reference sequence). This sequence was found in a woman in her fifties or sixties in good health. This chain joins TRBV3-1 and TRBJ2-3; TCRdb gives TRBD2 as the D gene, but with no DNA this cannot be confirmed. Sequencing was carried out using blood T cells: a sorted CD56 or NKG2C T cell subset, CD4+ or CD8+ T cells, or bulk PBMC T cells (not recorded which). The chain's CDR3 is CASGTSGMYTQYF.